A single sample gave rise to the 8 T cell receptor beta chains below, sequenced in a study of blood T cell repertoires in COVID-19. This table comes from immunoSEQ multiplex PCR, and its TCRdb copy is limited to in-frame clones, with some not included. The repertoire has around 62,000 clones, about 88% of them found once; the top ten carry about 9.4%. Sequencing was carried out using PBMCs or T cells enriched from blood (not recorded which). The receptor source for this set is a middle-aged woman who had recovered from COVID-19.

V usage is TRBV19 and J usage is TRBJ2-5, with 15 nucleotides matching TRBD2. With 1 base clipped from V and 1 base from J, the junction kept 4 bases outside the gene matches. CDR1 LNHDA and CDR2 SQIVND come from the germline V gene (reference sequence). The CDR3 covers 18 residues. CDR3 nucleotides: TGTGCCAGTAGTATAGTGAGGACTAGCGGGGGGGCCCAAGAGACCCAGTACTTC. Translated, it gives CASSIVRTSGGAQETQYF.

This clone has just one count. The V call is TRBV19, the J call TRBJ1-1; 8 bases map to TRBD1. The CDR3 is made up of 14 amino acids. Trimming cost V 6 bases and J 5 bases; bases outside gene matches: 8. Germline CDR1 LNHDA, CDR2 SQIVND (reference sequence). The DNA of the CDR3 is TGTGCCAGTAGCCCGACAGGGGCAAGAACTGAAGCTTTCTTT. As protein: CASSPTGARTEAFF.

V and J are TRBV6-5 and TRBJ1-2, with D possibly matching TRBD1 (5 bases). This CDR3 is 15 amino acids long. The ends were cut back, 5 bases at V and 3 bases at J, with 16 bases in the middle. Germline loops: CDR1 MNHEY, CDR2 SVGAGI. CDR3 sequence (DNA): TGTGCCAGCAGTCCCACCGGTGGGGCTGACTATGGCTACACCTTC. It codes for CASSPTGGADYGYTF.

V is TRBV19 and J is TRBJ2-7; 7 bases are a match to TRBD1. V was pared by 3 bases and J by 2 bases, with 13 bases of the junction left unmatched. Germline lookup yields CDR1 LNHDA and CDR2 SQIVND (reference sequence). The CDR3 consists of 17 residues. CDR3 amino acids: CASSIVFVGTDTYEQYF. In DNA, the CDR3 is TGTGCCAGTAGTATTGTGTTTGTGGGGACAGACACCTACGAGCAGTACTTC.

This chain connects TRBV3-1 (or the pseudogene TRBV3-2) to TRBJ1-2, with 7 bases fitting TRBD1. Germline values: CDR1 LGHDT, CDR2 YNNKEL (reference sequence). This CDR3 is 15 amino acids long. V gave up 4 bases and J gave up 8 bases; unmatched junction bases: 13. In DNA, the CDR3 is TGTGCCAGCAGCCCCATATACGACAGGGAGAACGGCTACACCTTC. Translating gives CASSPIYDRENGYTF.

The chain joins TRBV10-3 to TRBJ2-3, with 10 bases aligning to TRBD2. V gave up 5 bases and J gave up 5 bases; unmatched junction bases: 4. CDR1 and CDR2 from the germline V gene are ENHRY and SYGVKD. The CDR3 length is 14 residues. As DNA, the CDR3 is TGTGCCATCAGTAGCGGGGGGGGTGAAGATACGCAGTATTTT. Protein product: CAISSGGGEDTQYF.

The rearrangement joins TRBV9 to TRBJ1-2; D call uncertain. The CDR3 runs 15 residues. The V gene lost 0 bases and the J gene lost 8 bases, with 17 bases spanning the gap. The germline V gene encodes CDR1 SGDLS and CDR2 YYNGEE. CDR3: CASSVGGETPWGYTF. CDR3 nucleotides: TGTGCCAGCAGCGTAGGGGGAGAGACCCCCTGGGGCTACACCTTC. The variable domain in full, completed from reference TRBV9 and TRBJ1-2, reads DSGVTQTPKHLITATGQRVTLRCSPRSGDLSVYWYQQSLDQGLQFLIQYYNGEERAKGNILERFSAQQFPDLHSELNLSSLELGDSALYFCASSVGGETPWGYTFGSGTRLTVV.

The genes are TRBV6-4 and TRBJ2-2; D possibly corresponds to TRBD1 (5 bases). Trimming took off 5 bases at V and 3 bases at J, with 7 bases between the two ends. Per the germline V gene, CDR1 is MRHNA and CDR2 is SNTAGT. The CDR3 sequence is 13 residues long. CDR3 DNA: TGTGCCAGCAGTCCCAGGGACACCGGGGAGCTGTTTTTT. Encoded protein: CASSPRDTGELFF.